This TCR beta chain stems from a study of blood T cell repertoires in COVID-19. The wider study: Samples representing acute and convalescent COVID-19 were sourced from the United States, Italy and Spain. Sample material is recorded as cDNA or gDNA derived from T cells, B-cell-depleted T cells, or PBMCs.

Per the authors' pipeline: Amplification of reference gene primers was used by the study to estimate nucleated cell counts. Some clones are missing from TCRdb's copy, which holds only in-frame ones; the method was immunoSEQ multiplex PCR. V and J calls plus clone size are reproduced from that table; the DNA served to infer D and trimming. The table shows 230,000 or so clones, with 80% to 90% occurring only once. Germline CDR1 SNHLY, CDR2 FYNNEI. V lost 4 bases to trimming and J lost 3 bases; unmatched junction nucleotides: 2. There are 14 residues in the CDR3. The chain carries TRBV2 and TRBJ2-7; 11 bases match TRBD2. The TCR originated in a man aged 40-49 years with active or convalescent COVID-19. Sequencing used peripheral blood. CDR3 coding DNA: TGTGCCAGCAGTGGACTAGCGGGGAACTACGAGCAGTACTTC. Translation gives CASSGLAGNYEQYF.